The entry below describes one T cell receptor (beta chain). The data were taken from a study of shared clonotypes between healthy human individuals. The V and J ends lost 2 bases and 0 bases respectively, with 11 bases between them. CDR1 and CDR2 (germline): SGHRS, YFSETQ. CDR3 size: 15 residues. Clones were read by immunoSEQ multiplex PCR, and TCRdb kept only the in-frame ones, dropping some. The data contain 2 million to 2.5 million clones, nearly 97% of them singletons. The clonotype was recovered from a man between 18 and 35 years old in good health. The chain joins TRBV5-1 to TRBJ1-1; no clear D gene. Sample: naive CD4+ T cells sorted from blood. Described subset: CD45RA+ positively selected. Here the CDR3 reads CASSFSRQMNTEAFF. CDR3 nucleotide sequence: TGCGCCAGCAGCTTCTCTCGGCAAATGAACACTGAAGCTTTCTTT. Full variable domain (missing parts from reference TRBV5-1 and TRBJ1-1): KAGVTQTPRYLIKTRGQQVTLSCSPISGHRSVSWYQQTPGQGLQFLFEYFSETQRNKGNFPGRFSGRQFSNSRSEMNVSTLELGDSALYLCASSFSRQMNTEAFFGQGTRLTVV.